Following are 2 T cell receptor beta chains from one sample sequenced in a study of shared clonotypes between healthy human individuals. Produced via immunoSEQ multiplex PCR; TCRdb's table is partial and in-frame only. Of hundreds of thousands of clones listed, about 80% were seen once; the top ten hold 12%. The source material was PBMCs. The receptors derive from a woman between 35 and 50 years old in good health. Some clones in this sample may be carry-over from other donors' samples.

With respect to this clone: The sample holds other DNA sequences that translate to the same CDR3. The rearrangement links TRBV2 to TRBJ2-3; 11 bases fit TRBD2. The CDR3 is made up of 15 amino acids. The trim removed 2 bases at V and 4 bases at J, leaving 2 bases unmatched. Germline loops: CDR1 SNHLY, CDR2 FYNNEI. CDR3: CASSELAGGSDTQYF. CDR3 nucleotide sequence: TGTGCCAGCAGTGAACTAGCGGGAGGTTCAGATACGCAGTATTTT.

A few counts support this clone. This sequence joins TRBV10-2 and TRBJ2-7; D might be TRBD1 or TRBD2, each matching 6 bases. V gave up 4 bases and J gave up 5 bases, with 15 bases separating them. Per the germline V gene, CDR1 is WSHSY and CDR2 is SAAADI. The CDR3 covers 14 residues. The CDR3 sequence: CASSVGGVGDEQYF. The CDR3 DNA sequence: TGCGCCAGCAGTGTCGGGGGCGTGGGAGACGAGCAGTACTTC.